A single sample is the source of the 27 T cell receptor beta chains below, sequenced in a study of T cells after yellow fever vaccination. In TCRdb, the 5' RACE reads were re-called with MiXCR into one record per CDR3 protein. The sample yields around 350,000 distinct CDR3 sequences, roughly 12% seen once. The specimen was PBMCs, collected on the day of the first yellow fever vaccination. All receptors derive from a young man who received the YFV17D yellow fever vaccine.

The genes are TRBV12-3 or TRBV12-4 and TRBJ2-6; D unclear. Trimming left V 3 bases short and J 3 bases short, with 6 bases between. The CDR3 has 14 residues. The CDR3 region has the DNA TGTGCCAGCAGTTTCCCCGGTGGGGCCAACGTCCTGACTTTC. Residues: CASSFPGGANVLTF.

The gene calls are TRBV6-1 and TRBJ2-4; D is undetermined. Trimming shortened V by 7 bases and J by 5 bases, and 15 bases separated the two germline ends. CDR3 length: 14 residues. Germline CDR1 reads MNHNS; CDR2 reads SASEGT. CDR3 nucleotide sequence: TGTGCCAGCACCGCAGGCAGGTGGGAAAACATTCAGTACTTC. It codes for CASTAGRWENIQYF.

This clonotype was picked up many times. The chain has TRBV7-2 and TRBJ2-3; 8 bases match TRBD2. Trimming cost V 4 bases and J 2 bases; bases outside gene matches: 2. The CDR3 spans 14 residues. From germline, CDR1 is SGHTA and CDR2 FQGNSA. CDR3 sequence (DNA): TGTGCCAGCAGCTACGGGGGGGCCACAGATACGCAGTATTTT. Translated: CASSYGGATDTQYF.

This clonotype was observed a few times. This chain joins TRBV28 and TRBJ1-6; D is uncertain. Trimming pared 3 bases from V and 0 bases from J, leaving 6 bases between. The CDR3 runs to 15 residues. Per the germline V gene, CDR1 is MDHEN and CDR2 is SYDVKM. The CDR3 protein is CASSFASSYNSPLHF. The CDR3 DNA reads as TGTGCCAGCAGTTTCGCGAGCTCCTATAATTCACCCCTCCACTTT.

This rearrangement joins TRBV4-2 to TRBJ2-5; 8 positions agree with TRBD2. Germline lookup yields CDR1 LGHNA and CDR2 YNFKEQ. The CDR3 runs to 14 residues. Trimming cost V 1 base and J 3 bases; bases outside gene matches: 1. Here the CDR3 reads CASSQGSGEETQYF. For the CDR3, the DNA is TGTGCCAGCAGCCAAGGTAGCGGGGAAGAGACCCAGTACTTC.

In this sample, this clonotype turned up a few times. V gene TRBV19 combines with J gene TRBJ1-1; D remains ambiguous. CDR1 and CDR2 (germline): LNHDA, SQIVND (reference sequence). Trimming took 5 bases from V and 6 from J, leaving 10 bases between them. This CDR3 comprises 12 residues. The CDR3 reads CASSPRYSEAFF. The CDR3, as DNA: TGTGCCAGTAGTCCCCGGTATTCTGAAGCTTTCTTT.

The chain couples TRBV6-1 to TRBJ2-1; D perhaps matches TRBD2 (5 bases). V was pared by 6 bases and J by 5 bases, with 11 bases between. The CDR3 is 13 amino acids. Germline loops: CDR1 MNHNS, CDR2 SASEGT. CDR3 sequence: CASRTDYHNEQFF. CDR3 nucleotides: TGTGCCAGCAGGACCGACTACCACAATGAGCAGTTCTTC.

The J gene is TRBJ2-3, the V gene TRBV29-1, with D possibly TRBD1 on 6 matching bases. Germline V gives CDR1 SQVTM, CDR2 ANQGSEA. With 4 bases removed from V and 0 bases from J, the gap between germline ends came to 8 bases. This CDR3 has 13 residues. CDR3 coding DNA: TGCAGCGTTGGAGGACAGAGCACAGATACGCAGTATTTT. This codes for CSVGGQSTDTQYF.

This clonotype was seen a few times. This chain joins TRBV20-1 and TRBJ2-1; maybe TRBD2 (6 bases). Germline V CDR1 and CDR2: DFQATT, SNEGSKA (reference sequence). The CDR3 runs 13 residues. Trimming shortened V by 6 bases and J by 6 bases, and 15 bases separated the two germline ends. CDR3 amino acids: CSAPLGGINEQFF. For the CDR3, the DNA is TGCAGTGCACCACTGGGGGGTATCAATGAGCAGTTCTTC.

This clonotype appeared a few times. The V and J genes are TRBV4-3 and TRBJ2-3, with D tentatively TRBD1 (6 bases). Per germline, CDR1 LGHNA and CDR2 YSLEER. Trimming cost V 4 bases and J 2 bases, with 10 bases left between them. The CDR3 has 14 residues. Here the CDR3 reads CASSRGPDTDTQYF. The CDR3 DNA sequence: TGCGCCAGCAGCCGGGGGCCTGACACAGATACGCAGTATTTT.

The genes are TRBV3-1 and TRBJ2-7; possibly TRBD2 for D (6 bases). This CDR3 has 12 residues. Germline V lookup: CDR1 LGHDT, CDR2 YNNKEL (reference sequence). V lost 4 bases and J 8 bases, leaving 12 bases between the germline ends. The CDR3: CASSLGGGKQYV. CDR3 in DNA: TGTGCCAGCAGCCTCGGAGGAGGGAAGCAGTACGTC.

The chain recombines TRBV6-2 or TRBV6-3 with TRBJ1-1; D uncertain. Between the trimmed V and J ends, which lost 5 bases and 7 bases, there was a span of 11 bases. This CDR3 region has 12 residues. Germline values: CDR1 MNHEY, CDR2 SVGEGT. In DNA, the CDR3 is TGTGCCAGCAGTCTGGAAGGCGGTGAAGCTTTCTTT. It encodes CASSLEGGEAFF.

This clonotype was detected a few times. This chain joins TRBV7-9 and TRBJ1-1; possible D gene TRBD1, 5 bases. The length of the CDR3 is 14 residues. The V and J ends lost 4 bases and 4 bases respectively, with 13 bases between them. CDR1 is SEHNR and CDR2 is FQNEAQ in the germline V gene (reference sequence). The CDR3 sequence is CASSSLTGTTEAFF. The DNA for the CDR3 is TGTGCCAGCAGCTCACTAACAGGTACCACTGAAGCTTTCTTT.

The V gene is TRBV4-2, the J gene TRBJ2-5; 16 nucleotides align to TRBD2. Losses at the gene ends were 2 bases for V and 1 base for J; bases not matched to a gene: 10. There are 20 residues in the CDR3. The germline V gene encodes CDR1 LGHNA and CDR2 YNFKEQ. The CDR3 DNA reads TGTGCCAGCAGCCAAACCGGGACTAGCGGGGGGGCCGGTTTCCAAGAGACCCAGTACTTC. It encodes CASSQTGTSGGAGFQETQYF.

This clonotype was seen more than once but under ten times. J is TRBJ2-3 and V is TRBV2; TRBD1 matches at 7 bases. V lost 7 bases, J lost 2 bases, and 9 bases stayed unmatched. This CDR3 contains 15 residues. Germline lookup yields CDR1 SNHLY and CDR2 FYNNEI. For the CDR3, the DNA is TGTGCCAGCAAAACGGGACAGCGTTTCACAGATACGCAGTATTTT. Its protein is CASKTGQRFTDTQYF.

The chain recombines TRBV6-1 with TRBJ1-6; D is unresolved. Germline CDR1 and CDR2: MNHNS and SASEGT. This CDR3 comprises 15 residues. V was trimmed by 8 bases and J by 5 bases, leaving 16 bases between them. The CDR3 sequence: CASSLAGVNNSPLHF. As DNA, the CDR3 is TGTGCCAGCTCCCTGGCGGGTGTGAATAATTCACCCCTCCACTTT.

This chain joins TRBV7-9 and TRBJ2-5; TRBD1 is a possible D gene (5 bases). This CDR3 has 14 residues. Trimming took 2 bases from V and 2 from J, leaving 9 bases between them. Germline V lookup: CDR1 SEHNR, CDR2 FQNEAQ (reference sequence). This CDR3 reads CASSLPQGQETQYF. In nucleotides, the CDR3 is TGTGCCAGCAGCTTACCGCAGGGTCAAGAGACCCAGTACTTC.

This clonotype was seen more than once but under ten times. The genes are TRBV6-6 and TRBJ2-7; the match to TRBD1 covers 7 bases. Trimming removed 6 bases from V and 3 bases from J; junction bases left unmatched: 2. Germline-derived CDR1 and CDR2 are MNHNY and SVGAGI (reference sequence). CDR3 length equals 12 residues. CDR3 protein: CASRDRFYEQYV. Written as DNA, the CDR3 is TGTGCCAGCAGGGACAGGTTCTACGAGCAGTACGTC.

This clonotype was seen more than once but under ten times. The CDR3: CASSTRYSADTQYF. The CDR3, as DNA: TGTGCCAGCAGCACTAGATACTCCGCAGATACGCAGTATTTT. The chain joins TRBV7-2 to TRBJ2-3; possible D gene TRBD2, 5 bases. The ends were cut back, 5 bases at V and 4 bases at J, with 13 bases in the middle. The CDR3 runs to 14 residues. Germline assignment: CDR1 SGHTA and CDR2 FQGNSA.

The sample holds a few counts of this clonotype. The genes are TRBV7-2 and TRBJ2-5; D call uncertain. The CDR3 has 12 amino acids. Between the trimmed V and J ends, which lost 5 bases and 4 bases, there was a span of 8 bases. The germline V gene encodes CDR1 SGHTA and CDR2 FQGNSA. CDR3 in amino acids: CASSAHLETQYF. CDR3 nucleotide sequence: TGTGCCAGCAGCGCCCACCTAGAGACCCAGTACTTC.

This clonotype has a handful of counts. The chain couples TRBV18 to TRBJ2-3; D might be TRBD2 (7 bases). V was cut by 1 base and J by 1 base, with 9 bases left in between. Germline CDR1 is KGHSH and CDR2 is LQKENI. The CDR3 loop spans 15 amino acids. As DNA, the CDR3 is TGTGCCAGCTCACCACGGGGGGGCCGCACAGATACGCAGTATTTT. The encoded protein is CASSPRGGRTDTQYF.

This clonotype showed up just a few times. The V and J genes are TRBV5-1 and TRBJ2-7; TRBD1 might be the D (7 bases). V was cut by 7 bases and J by 0 bases, with 14 bases left in between. The length of the CDR3 is 14 residues. The germline V gene encodes CDR1 SGHRS and CDR2 YFSETQ. CDR3 sequence (DNA): TGCGCCAGCGCGCGACAGGGACTCTCCTACGAGCAGTACTTC. This codes for CASARQGLSYEQYF. Using reference TRBV5-1 and TRBJ2-7 for the parts outside the CDR3, the full variable domain is KAGVTQTPRYLIKTRGQQVTLSCSPISGHRSVSWYQQTPGQGLQFLFEYFSETQRNKGNFPGRFSGRQFSNSRSEMNVSTLELGDSALYLCASARQGLSYEQYFGPGTRLTVT.

This clonotype was counted a few times. This rearrangement joins TRBV20-1 to TRBJ1-1; 10 nucleotides align to TRBD1. The V and J ends lost 3 bases and 7 bases, in that order; junction bases with no gene match: 5. Germline V gene lookup returns CDR1 DFQATT and CDR2 SNEGSKA (reference sequence). The CDR3 runs to 13 residues. CDR3: CSARRQGAGEAFF. CDR3 in DNA: TGCAGTGCTAGGAGACAGGGGGCAGGTGAAGCTTTCTTT.

This clonotype was seen at least ten times. CDR3 region: CASSRGAQETQYF. In DNA, the CDR3 is TGTGCCAGTTCCCGCGGCGCCCAAGAGACCCAGTACTTC. The rearrangement uses TRBV18 and TRBJ2-5, with D hard to call. This CDR3 region has 13 residues. CDR1 KGHSH and CDR2 LQKENI come from the germline V gene. Between the trimmed V and J ends, which lost 9 bases and 1 base, there was a span of 12 bases.

This sequence joins TRBV5-1 and TRBJ2-7, with D uncertain. Germline-derived CDR1 and CDR2 are SGHRS and YFSETQ. The CDR3 runs 13 residues. Trimming pared 4 bases from V and 3 bases from J, leaving 11 bases between. CDR3 residues: CASSPTGLYEQYV. CDR3 DNA: TGCGCCAGCAGCCCCACGGGCCTCTACGAGCAGTACGTC.

V is TRBV7-2 and J is TRBJ1-1, with 7 bases fitting TRBD1. This CDR3 comprises 17 residues. Trimming at V came to 6 bases and at J to 3 bases, leaving 16 bases not matched to a gene. Germline V gives CDR1 SGHTA, CDR2 FQGNSA. The CDR3 is CASRGALGGTKYTEAFF. CDR3 DNA sequence: TGTGCCAGCAGGGGGGCCCTAGGGGGCACAAAATACACTGAAGCTTTCTTT.

This clonotype was seen a handful of times. The V and J genes are TRBV2 and TRBJ1-1; the D is unclear. The V end was cut by 6 bases, the J end by 1 base, with 9 bases between. Germline CDR1 reads SNHLY; CDR2 reads FYNNEI. CDR3 length equals 13 residues. Here the CDR3 reads CASSAEGNTEAFF. CDR3 in DNA: TGTGCCAGCAGCGCAGAGGGGAACACTGAAGCTTTCTTT.